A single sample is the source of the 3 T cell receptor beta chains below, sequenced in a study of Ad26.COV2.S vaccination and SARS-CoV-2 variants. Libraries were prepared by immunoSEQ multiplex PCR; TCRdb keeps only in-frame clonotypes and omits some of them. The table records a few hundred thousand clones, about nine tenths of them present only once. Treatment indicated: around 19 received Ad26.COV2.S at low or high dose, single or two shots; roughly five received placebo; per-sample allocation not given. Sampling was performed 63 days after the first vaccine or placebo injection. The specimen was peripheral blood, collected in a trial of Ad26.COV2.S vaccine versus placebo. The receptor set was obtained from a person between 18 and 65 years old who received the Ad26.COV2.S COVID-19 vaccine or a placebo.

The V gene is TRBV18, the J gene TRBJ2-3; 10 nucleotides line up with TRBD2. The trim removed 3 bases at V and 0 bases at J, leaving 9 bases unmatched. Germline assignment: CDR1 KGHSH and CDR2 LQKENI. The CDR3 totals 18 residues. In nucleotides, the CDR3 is TGTGCCAGCTCACCGCGCGGTGCTAGCGGGAGTAGCACAGATACGCAGTATTTT. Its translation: CASSPRGASGSSTDTQYF.

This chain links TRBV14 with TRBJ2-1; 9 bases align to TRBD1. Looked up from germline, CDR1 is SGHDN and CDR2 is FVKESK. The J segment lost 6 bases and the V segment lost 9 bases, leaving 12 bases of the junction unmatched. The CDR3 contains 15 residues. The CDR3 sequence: CASTSGGQGTNEQFF. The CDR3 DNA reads TGTGCCAGTACTTCCGGCGGACAGGGGACCAATGAGCAGTTCTTC.

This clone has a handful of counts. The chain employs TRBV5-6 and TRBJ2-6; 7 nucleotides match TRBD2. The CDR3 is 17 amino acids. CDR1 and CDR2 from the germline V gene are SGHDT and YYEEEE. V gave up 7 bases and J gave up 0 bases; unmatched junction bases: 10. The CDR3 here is CASERGGYFSGANVLTF. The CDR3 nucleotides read TGTGCCAGCGAACGCGGGGGATACTTCTCTGGGGCCAACGTCCTGACTTTC.